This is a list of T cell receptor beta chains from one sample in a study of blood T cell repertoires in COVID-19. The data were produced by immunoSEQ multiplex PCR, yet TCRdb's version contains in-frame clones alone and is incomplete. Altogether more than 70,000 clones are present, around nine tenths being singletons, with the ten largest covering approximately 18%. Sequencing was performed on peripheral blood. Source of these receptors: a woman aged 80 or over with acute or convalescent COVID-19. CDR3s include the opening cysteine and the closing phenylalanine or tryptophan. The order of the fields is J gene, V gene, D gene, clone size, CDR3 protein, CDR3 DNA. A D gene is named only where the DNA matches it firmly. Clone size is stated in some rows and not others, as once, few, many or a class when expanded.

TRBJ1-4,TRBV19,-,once,CASSIYTGGLEKLFF,TGTGCCAGTAGTATATATACGGGGGGTTTGGAAAAACTGTTTTTT
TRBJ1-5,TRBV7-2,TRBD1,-,CASSSLPGQGGNQPQHF,TGTGCCAGCAGCTCCCTCCCGGGACAGGGGGGCAATCAGCCCCAGCATTTT
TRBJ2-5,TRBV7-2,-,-,CASSWAGTPRETQYF,TGTGCCAGCAGCTGGGCTGGGACTCCCAGAGAGACCCAGTACTTC
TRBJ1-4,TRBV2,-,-,CASTQNINEKLFF,TGTGCCAGCACGCAGAATATTAATGAAAAACTGTTTTTT
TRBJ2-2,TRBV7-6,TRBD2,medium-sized,CASSPRSGGDGELFF,TGTGCCAGCAGCCCAAGGAGCGGGGGGGACGGGGAGCTGTTTTTT
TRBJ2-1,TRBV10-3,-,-,CAISVDSSNEQFF,TGTGCCATCAGTGTGGACAGCTCGAATGAGCAGTTCTTC
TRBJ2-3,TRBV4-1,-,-,CASSQAITSTDTQYF,TGCGCCAGCAGCCAAGCCATTACTAGCACAGATACGCAGTATTTT
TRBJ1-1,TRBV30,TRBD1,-,CAWSVAQGTNTEAFF,TGTGCCTGGAGTGTAGCACAGGGGACGAACACTGAAGCTTTCTTT
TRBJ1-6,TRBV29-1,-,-,CSVMTNGDSPLHF,TGCAGCGTCATGACAAACGGCGATTCACCCCTCCACTTT
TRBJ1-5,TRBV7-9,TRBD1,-,CASSPTGTGGGNQPQHF,TGTGCCAGCAGCCCAACTGGGACAGGGGGAGGCAATCAGCCCCAGCATTTT
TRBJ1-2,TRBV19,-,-,CASSPQQTYGYTF,TGTGCCAGTAGTCCCCAACAGACCTATGGCTACACCTTC
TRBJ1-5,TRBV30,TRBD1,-,CAWSGAGRGNNQPQHF,TGTGCCTGGAGCGGGGCGGGCAGGGGGAACAATCAGCCCCAGCATTTT
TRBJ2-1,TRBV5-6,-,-,CASSWLTSPAEQFF,TGTGCCAGCAGCTGGCTTACTAGTCCCGCTGAGCAGTTCTTC
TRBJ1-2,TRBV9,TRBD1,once,CASSVQGGVGYTF,TGTGCCAGCAGCGTACAGGGGGGTGTTGGCTACACCTTC
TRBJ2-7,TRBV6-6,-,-,CASSYPHRTAYEQYF,TGTGCCAGCAGTTACCCTCACAGGACAGCCTACGAGCAGTACTTC
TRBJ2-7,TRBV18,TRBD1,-,CASSQGQWQVEQYF,TGTGCCAGCTCACAGGGACAGTGGCAGGTGGAGCAGTACTTC
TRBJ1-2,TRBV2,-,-,CASIPRGANYGYTF,TGTGCCAGCATCCCCCGGGGGGCTAACTATGGCTACACCTTC
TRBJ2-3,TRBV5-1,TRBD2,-,CASSSTGTSSGADTQYF,TGCGCCAGCAGCTCTACCGGGACTAGCTCTGGCGCAGATACGCAGTATTTT
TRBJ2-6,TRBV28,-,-,CASSPPLPGILGANVLTF,TGTGCCAGCAGTCCTCCGCTGCCCGGGATCCTGGGGGCCAACGTCCTGACTTTC
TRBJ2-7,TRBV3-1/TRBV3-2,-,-,CASSYTGELYEQYF,TGTGCCAGCAGCTACACAGGTGAACTCTACGAGCAGTACTTC
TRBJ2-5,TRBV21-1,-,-,CASSPRDRGQRYQETQYF,TGTGCCAGCAGCCCGAGGGACAGGGGGCAGCGGTACCAAGAGACCCAGTACTTC
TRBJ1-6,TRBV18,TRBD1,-,CASSPYTPGQGGSPLHF,TGTGCCAGCTCACCCTATACTCCGGGACAGGGGGGTTCACCCCTCCACTTT
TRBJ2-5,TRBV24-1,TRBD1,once,CATSGDRGETQYF,TGTGCCACCAGTGGTGACAGGGGGGAGACCCAGTACTTC
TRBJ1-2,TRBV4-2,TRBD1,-,CASSQDDRGYGYTF,TGTGCCAGCAGCCAGGATGACAGGGGCTACGGCTACACCTTC
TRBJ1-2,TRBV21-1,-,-,CASSKCGRKANYGYTF,TGTGCCAGCAGCAAATGTGGCAGGAAGGCTAACTATGGCTACACCTTC
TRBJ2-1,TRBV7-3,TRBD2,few,CASSTRLAGVNEQFF,TGTGCCAGCAGCACCCGACTAGCGGGGGTCAATGAGCAGTTCTTC
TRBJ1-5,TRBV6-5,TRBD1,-,CASRVGQVNQPQHF,TGTGCCAGCAGAGTGGGACAGGTCAATCAGCCCCAGCATTTT
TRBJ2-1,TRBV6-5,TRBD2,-,CASTPRGGYNEQFF,TGTGCCAGCACCCCGCGGGGGGGCTACAATGAGCAGTTCTTC
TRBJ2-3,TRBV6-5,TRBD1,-,CASSQRDRATDTQYF,TGTGCCAGCAGTCAACGGGACAGGGCCACAGATACGCAGTATTTT
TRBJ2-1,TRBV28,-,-,CASSRRTVLTHEQFF,TGTGCCAGCAGTAGGCGGACAGTCTTGACACATGAGCAGTTCTTC
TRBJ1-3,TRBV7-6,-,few,CASSPGRAAGNTIYF,TGTGCCAGCAGCCCGGGGAGGGCGGCGGGAAACACCATATATTTT
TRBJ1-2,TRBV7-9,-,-,CASSLNPGRHGYTF,TGTGCCAGCAGCTTAAATCCAGGGAGGCATGGCTACACCTTC
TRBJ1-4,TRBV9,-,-,CASSAGNRVEEKLFF,TGTGCCAGCAGCGCCGGCAACAGGGTCGAGGAAAAACTGTTTTTT
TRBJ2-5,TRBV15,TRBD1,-,CATSIRQGRQETQYF,TGTGCCACCAGCATACGACAGGGGAGGCAAGAGACCCAGTACTTC
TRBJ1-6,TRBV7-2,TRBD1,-,CASSPLFSGTGYNSPLHF,TGTGCCAGCAGCCCCCTCTTTTCCGGGACAGGGTATAATTCACCCCTCCACTTT
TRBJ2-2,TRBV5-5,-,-,CASSRTANTGELFF,TGTGCCAGCAGCAGGACAGCGAACACCGGGGAGCTGTTTTTT
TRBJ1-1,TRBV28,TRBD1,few,CASSPGTGTEAFF,TGTGCCAGCAGTCCCGGGACAGGGACTGAAGCTTTCTTT
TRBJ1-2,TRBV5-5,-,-,CASSLAESRTNYGYTF,TGTGCCAGCAGCTTGGCCGAGAGTCGAACCAACTATGGCTACACCTTC
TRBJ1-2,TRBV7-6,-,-,CASSLLGGDYGYTF,TGTGCCAGCAGCTTATTAGGGGGGGACTATGGCTACACCTTC
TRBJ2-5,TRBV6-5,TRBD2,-,CASSYWASGAQETQYF,TGTGCCAGCAGTTATTGGGCTAGCGGGGCCCAAGAGACCCAGTACTTC
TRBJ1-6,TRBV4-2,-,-,CASSQRLNSPLHF,TGTGCCAGCAGCCAAAGACTAAATTCACCCCTCCACTTT
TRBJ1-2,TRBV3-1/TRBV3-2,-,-,CASSANGLYGYTF,TGTGCCAGCAGCGCAAATGGACTCTATGGCTACACCTTC
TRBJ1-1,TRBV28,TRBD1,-,CASSSPGQTWLEAFF,TGTGCCAGCAGTTCACCGGGACAGACTTGGTTAGAAGCTTTCTTT
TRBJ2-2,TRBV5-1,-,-,CASSLGQAIPPELFF,TGCGCCAGCAGCTTGGGCCAGGCGATACCCCCGGAGCTGTTTTTT
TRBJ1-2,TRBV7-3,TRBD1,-,CASRRQGFGYTF,TGTGCCAGCAGGCGACAGGGGTTCGGCTACACCTTC
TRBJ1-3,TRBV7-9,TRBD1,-,CASSFTGASGNTIYF,TGTGCCAGCAGCTTTACAGGGGCCTCTGGAAACACCATATATTTT
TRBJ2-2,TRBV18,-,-,CASSRQANTGELFF,TGTGCCAGCTCACGGCAAGCGAACACCGGGGAGCTGTTTTTT
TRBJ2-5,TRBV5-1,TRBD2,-,CASSLATSGSGTQYF,TGCGCCAGCAGCTTGGCCACTAGCGGGTCGGGGACCCAGTACTTC
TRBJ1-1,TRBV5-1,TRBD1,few,CASSQGQGRTEAFF,TGCGCCAGCAGCCAGGGACAGGGGAGAACTGAAGCTTTCTTT
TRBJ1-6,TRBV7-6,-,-,CASSLVEDSYNSPLHF,TGTGCCAGCAGCTTAGTAGAGGACTCCTATAATTCACCCCTCCACTTT
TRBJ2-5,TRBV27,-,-,CASSLRSQETQYF,TGTGCCAGCAGTTTGCGTAGCCAAGAGACCCAGTACTTC
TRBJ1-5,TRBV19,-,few,CASTPSPLGVSNQPQHF,TGTGCCAGTACCCCATCTCCCCTGGGAGTTAGCAATCAGCCCCAGCATTTT
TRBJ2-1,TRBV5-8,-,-,CASALDSFYNEQFF,TGTGCCAGCGCGCTGGACTCTTTCTACAATGAGCAGTTCTTC
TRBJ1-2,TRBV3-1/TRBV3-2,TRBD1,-,CASSQKRGQGINYGYTF,TGTGCCAGCAGCCAAAAGAGGGGACAGGGGATAAACTATGGCTACACCTTC
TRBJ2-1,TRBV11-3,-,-,CASSSSGSSSYNEQFF,TGTGCCAGCAGCTCCAGCGGGTCGAGCTCCTACAATGAGCAGTTCTTC
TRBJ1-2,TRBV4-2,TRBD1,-,CASSARDSRSYTF,TGTGCCAGCAGCGCCCGGGACAGTAGGAGCTACACCTTC
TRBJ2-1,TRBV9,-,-,CASSVERSSYNEQFF,TGTGCCAGCAGCGTAGAACGCAGCTCCTACAATGAGCAGTTCTTC
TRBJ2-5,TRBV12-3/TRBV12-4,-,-,CASSLSRETQYF,TGTGCCAGCAGTTTGTCCCGGGAGACCCAGTACTTC
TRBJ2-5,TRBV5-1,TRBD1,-,CASSIPRGREETQYF,TGCGCCAGCAGCATTCCCAGGGGGCGAGAGGAGACCCAGTACTTC
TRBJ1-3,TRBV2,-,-,CASNGRRSGNTIYF,TGTGCCAGCAACGGCAGGCGCTCTGGAAACACCATATATTTT